Sequencing of this T cell receptor (beta chain) was carried out in a study of T cells in women clearing cervical HPV infection. Overall study findings and caveats: CIN3+ cases had significantly higher TCR repertoire richness than controls, but evenness did not differ. Effector/memory and HPV-specific T cells were not isolated, and association timing is unknown. Richness plus V gene abundances separated cases from controls with AUC about 0.83. Unknown T-cell numbers per sample may underlie the richness differences.

On this clone: Antigen specificity is unknown. The CDR3 is cut off 3 residues early in the read; its end comes from the germline J gene.

Clones were sequenced by immunoSEQ multiplex PCR, and TCRdb holds only the in-frame ones, with some missing. The sample yields 30,000 to 35,000 clones, of which the top ten take up around 17%. The CDR3 contains 19 residues. The J segment lost 9 bases and the V segment lost 0 bases, leaving 17 bases of the junction unmatched. The V gene's germline CDR1 is DFQATT and CDR2 SNEGSKA (reference sequence). Sequencing used blood buffy coat. The sequence derives from a woman between 18 and 70 years old with a cervical HPV16 infection that either progressed to CIN3+ or cleared (not recorded which). V usage is TRBV20-1 and J usage is TRBJ2-1; TRBD2 matches 13 bases. The CDR3 sequence: CSARDILTSGRQGGFEQFF. The covered CDR3 bases are TGCAGTGCTAGAGATATTCTGACTAGCGGGAGGCAGGGGGGGTTTGAG.